This T cell receptor (beta chain) was sequenced during a study of tissue T cells after allogeneic stem cell transplantation. Time point of the sample: mouse harvest day 14 after allogeneic transplant. Each mouse received 10^7 T-cell-depleted marrow cells plus 10^6 splenic CD5+ T cells by tail vein. B6 (H2b) cells into BALB/c (H2d) mice; tissues taken at day 7 or 14. Sequencing was performed with immunoSEQ multiplex PCR; in TCRdb, only in-frame clones are kept and a portion is missing. The sample holds thousands of clones; approximately 31% are singletons and the top ten take 5.5% to 8.5%. CDR3 length: 13 amino acids. Germline V gene lookup returns CDR1 SGHND and CDR2 FRSKSL. The V and J ends lost 1 base and 7 bases respectively, with 7 bases between them. This clone was counted a few times. Its antigen is not identified. Gene names are mouse gene names. The read ends 1 residue shy of where the CDR3 ends; the end is completed using the germline J gene.

Study observations and caveats: TCR repertoires tracked anatomic similarity, regardless of disease or transplant status. Which tissue TCRs were alloreactive or antigen-specific was not determined. Some clones might be persisting host cells.

This chain connects TRBV15 to TRBJ1-4, with D possibly matching TRBD1 (6 bases). The TCR was taken from a female BALB/c mouse given C57BL/6 T cells with graft-versus-host disease after an allogeneic hematopoietic cell transplant. Sequences were obtained from skin. The CDR3: CASSLGGPERLFF. Incomplete CDR3 DNA: TGTGCCAGCAGTTTAGGGGGGCCCGAAAGATTATTT.